Reported below is one TCR beta chain. This may come from a read error, since a much larger clone is one base off. The sample originates from a study of early T cells in non-severe SARS-CoV-2 infection. Study-level information: From unsorted whole blood, bulk RNA was sequenced, and the chains remained unpaired.

Individual cDNA molecules received unique molecular identifiers. TCRdb independently ran MiXCR on the 5' RACE reads; one entry per CDR3 protein. This table holds tens of thousands of distinct CDR3 sequences, roughly 13% found once. Germline V gene lookup returns CDR1 SGHTA and CDR2 FQGNSA. The CDR3 sequence is 13 residues long. The sequencing sample was made of whole blood. This rearrangement joins TRBV7-2 to TRBJ2-7; a weak D match, TRBD2 (6 bases). This sequence originates from an adult who was a healthcare worker with PCR-confirmed SARS-CoV-2 infection or an uninfected control (not recorded which). The CDR3 is CAGSLETSREQYF. The CDR3 coding sequence is TGTGCCGGCAGCTTAGAAACTAGCAGGGAGCAGTACTTC. The variable domain in full, with the rest retrieved from reference TRBV7-2 and TRBJ2-7, is GAGVSQSPSNKVTEKGKDVELRCDPISGHTALYWYRQSLGQGLEFLIYFQGNSAPDKSGLPSDRFSAERTGGSVSTLTIQRTQQEDSAVYLCAGSLETSREQYFGPGTRLTVT.